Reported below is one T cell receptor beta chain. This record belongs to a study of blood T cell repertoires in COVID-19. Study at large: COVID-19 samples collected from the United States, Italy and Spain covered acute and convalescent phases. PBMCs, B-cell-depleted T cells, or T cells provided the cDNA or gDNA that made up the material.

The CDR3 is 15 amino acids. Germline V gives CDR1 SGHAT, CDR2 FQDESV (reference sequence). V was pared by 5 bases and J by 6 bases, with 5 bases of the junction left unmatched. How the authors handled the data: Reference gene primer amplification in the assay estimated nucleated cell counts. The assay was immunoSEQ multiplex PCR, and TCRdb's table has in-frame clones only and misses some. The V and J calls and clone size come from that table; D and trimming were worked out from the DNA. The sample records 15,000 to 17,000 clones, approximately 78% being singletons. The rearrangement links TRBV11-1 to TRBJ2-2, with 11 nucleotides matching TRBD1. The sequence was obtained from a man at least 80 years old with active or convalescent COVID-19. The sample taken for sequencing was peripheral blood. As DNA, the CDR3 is TGTGCCAGCAGCCAGTTGGGACAGGGGGCCGGGGAGCTGTTTTTT. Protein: CASSQLGQGAGELFF.